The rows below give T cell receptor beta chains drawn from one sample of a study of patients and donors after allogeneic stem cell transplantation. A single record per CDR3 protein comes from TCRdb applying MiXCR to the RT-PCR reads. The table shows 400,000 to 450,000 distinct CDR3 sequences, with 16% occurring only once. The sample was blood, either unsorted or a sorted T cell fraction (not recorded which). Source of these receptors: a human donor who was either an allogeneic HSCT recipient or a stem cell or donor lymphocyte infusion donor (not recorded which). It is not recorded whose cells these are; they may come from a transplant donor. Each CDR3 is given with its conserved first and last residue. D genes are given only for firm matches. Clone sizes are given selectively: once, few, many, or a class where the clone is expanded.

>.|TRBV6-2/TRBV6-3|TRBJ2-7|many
TGTGCCAGCACCCGACTCCCTCGCGCTTCCTTCTCCTACGAGCAGTACTTC
CASTRLPRASFSYEQYF
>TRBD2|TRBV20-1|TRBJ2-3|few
TGCAGTGCTAGACTATCCCTGGGGGGGGGCACAGATACGCAGTATTTT
CSARLSLGGGTDTQYF
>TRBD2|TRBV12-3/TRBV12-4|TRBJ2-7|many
TGTGCCAGCAGTTATAGCGGGAGGGCCAACGAGCAGTACTTC
CASSYSGRANEQYF
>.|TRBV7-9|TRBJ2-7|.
TGTGCCAGCAGCTCCGCACCCCCCTACGAGCAGTACTTC
CASSSAPPYEQYF
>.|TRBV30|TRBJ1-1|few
TGTGCCTGGAGTGTTTTTAAGGGGGACACTGAAGCTTTCTTT
CAWSVFKGDTEAFF
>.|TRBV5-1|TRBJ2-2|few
TGCGCCAGCAGCTATGGGACGGGGAACACCGGGGAGCTGTTTTTT
CASSYGTGNTGELFF
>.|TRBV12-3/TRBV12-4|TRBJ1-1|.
TGTGCCGGGGCCGGATCAATGAACACTGAAGCTTTCTTT
CAGAGSMNTEAFF
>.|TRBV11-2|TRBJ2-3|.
TGTGCCAGCAGCTTAGTGCAGACAGATACGCAGTATTTT
CASSLVQTDTQYF
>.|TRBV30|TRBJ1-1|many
TGTGCCTGGGGACCGTCGAACACTGAAGCTTTCTTT
CAWGPSNTEAFF
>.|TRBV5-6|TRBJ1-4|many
TGTGCCAGCAGCCCCCGGATTGCAACTAATGAAAAACTGTTTTTT
CASSPRIATNEKLFF
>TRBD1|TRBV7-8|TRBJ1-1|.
TGTGCCAGCAGCCTTCCCGGGACAGAGGCTTTCTTT
CASSLPGTEAFF
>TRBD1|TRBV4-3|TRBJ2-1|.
TGCGCCAGCAGCCAAGGTGAGGGGGCGTATGAGCAGTTCTTC
CASSQGEGAYEQFF
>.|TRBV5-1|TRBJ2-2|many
TGCGCCAGCAGCTTGGTCCCAGGCGGAGATTACACCGGGGAGCTGTTTTTT
CASSLVPGGDYTGELFF
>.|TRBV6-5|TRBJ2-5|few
TGTGCCAGCAGTTACATGCAGTTTGGCCGCTCGGAGACCCAGTACTTC
CASSYMQFGRSETQYF
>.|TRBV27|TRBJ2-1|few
TGTGCCAGCAGTTTTGGGGGGTACCACAATGAGCAGTTCTTC
CASSFGGYHNEQFF
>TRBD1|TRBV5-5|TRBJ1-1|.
TGTGCCAGCAGCTTGCGACAGGGACAGATGAACACTGAAGCTTTCTTT
CASSLRQGQMNTEAFF
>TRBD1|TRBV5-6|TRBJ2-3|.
TGTGCCAGTGGCTTCTCGGGACAGGGCCCAGATACGCAGTATTTT
CASGFSGQGPDTQYF
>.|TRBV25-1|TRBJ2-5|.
TGTGCCAGCGAGAATAGGTTTAGGGAGACCCAGTACTTC
CASENRFRETQYF
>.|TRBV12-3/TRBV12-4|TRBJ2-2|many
TGTGCCAGCAGTTCTGGGACCGGGGAGCTGTTTTTT
CASSSGTGELFF